This is a list of T cell receptor beta chains from one sample in a study of regulatory T cells in long-lasting Graves disease. MiXCR was run by TCRdb on the multiplex PCR reads, yielding one entry per CDR3 protein. In the table there are about half a million distinct CDR3 sequences, around a fifth of which are singletons. The sample consisted of peripheral blood mononuclear cells (PBMCs), taken when the disease was refractory, from a patient treated with antithyroid drugs. These receptor sequences come from a female donor with Graves disease. Each CDR3 is given with its conserved first and last residue.

TRBJ1-1 TRBV28 CASSRSGDPFEAFF
TRBJ1-2 TRBV6-1 CASTSSSAHGYTF
TRBJ1-3 TRBV7-2 CASSRGAGSSGNTIYF
TRBJ2-6 TRBV28 CASSPAGVSGANVLTF
TRBJ2-2 TRBV20-1 CSAKGLAGGTGELFF
TRBJ2-1 TRBV7-3 CASSPGTSGGMGYNEQFF
TRBJ1-3 TRBV7-2 CASSTPGNTIYF
TRBJ1-5 TRBV7-8 CASSGDTNQPQHF
TRBJ1-1 TRBV7-2 CASSLRQGGFGPNTEAFF
TRBJ1-6 TRBV28 CASRNGGSSYNSPLHF
TRBJ2-3 TRBV7-3 CASSSAGGDTQYF
TRBJ2-7 TRBV30 CAWSGDRQTYEQYF
TRBJ1-2 TRBV4-1 CASSQGLLVGSHGYTF
TRBJ1-2 TRBV5-4 CASSLVGQMAGYTF
TRBJ2-5 TRBV4-3 CASSQEPGEETQYF
TRBJ1-2 TRBV7-2 CASSPQTENYGYTF
TRBJ1-1 TRBV6-1 CASSESANTEAFF
TRBJ1-2 TRBV27 CASRRTGASPNYGYTF
TRBJ2-2 TRBV19 CASSTRDRGTGELFF
TRBJ1-1 TRBV6-2/TRBV6-3 CASSYWGRGAFF
TRBJ2-5 TRBV12-3/TRBV12-4 CASSSSGLAGVQYF
TRBJ2-1 TRBV28 CASTMAGDEQFF
TRBJ1-1 TRBV12-3/TRBV12-4 CASSWSAGRGNTEAFF
TRBJ1-6 TRBV6-1 CASSPREGISGNSPLHF
TRBJ1-5 TRBV27 CASSLTGTGGSQPQHF
TRBJ2-7 TRBV7-8 CASSPRSDAYEQYF
TRBJ2-6 TRBV7-3 CASSLDRFPPGANVLTF
TRBJ2-2 TRBV2 CASSDSLTGELFF
TRBJ2-1 TRBV20-1 CSARDPSGTPNEQFF
TRBJ1-5 TRBV12-3/TRBV12-4 CASSSVSWKGGMTQHF
TRBJ1-1 TRBV12-3/TRBV12-4 CASSRDRDPPTEAFF
TRBJ1-2 TRBV5-1 CASRRTPGGRDGYTF
TRBJ1-2 TRBV20-1 CSARDPPRQGVYGYTF
TRBJ2-1 TRBV28 CASCKAGERAYNEQFF
TRBJ2-7 TRBV6-5 CASSFRTGSRDYEQYF
TRBJ1-1 TRBV29-1 CSVRLERNTEAFF
TRBJ1-6 TRBV7-9 CASSHWGGQGHPPLHF
TRBJ2-7 TRBV19 CASSIGGSLLIYEQYF